This TCR beta chain was found in a study of T cell repertoires in ileal Crohn's disease. The CDR3 has 16 residues. Germline CDR1 is LNHNV and CDR2 is YYDKDF (reference sequence). With 0 bases removed from V and 4 bases from J, the gap between germline ends came to 13 bases. Method: immunoSEQ multiplex PCR; TCRdb's copy keeps in-frame clones and lacks some. The sample has more than 50,000 clones; approximately 91% are singletons. Indicated time point: neoterminal ileum biopsy at postoperative endoscopy, about 6 months after surgery. The sample was ileal tissue. The receptor comes from an adult with Crohn's disease. The chain has TRBV15 and TRBJ1-3; D is ambiguous. This chain's CDR3 is CATSRDPLEYGNTIYF. CDR3 DNA: TGTGCCACCAGCAGAGATCCACTTGAGTACGGAAACACCATATATTTT.